This TCR beta chain was sequenced during a study of T cells expressing NK-cell markers. Study-wide points: Uncertainty persisted over the HCMV specificity of expanded NKG2C+ T cell clones.

Production of TCR beta cDNA relied on 5'RACE template switching with UMIs. Each CDR3 protein gets one entry in TCRdb, which reprocessed the 5' RACE reads and gives no DNA. Its clone listing holds some 110,000 distinct CDR3 sequences. Concerning this clonotype: Its specificity is not known.

The CDR3 runs to 13 residues. Germline CDR1 reads SEHNR; CDR2 reads FQNEAQ (reference sequence). The chain joins TRBV7-9 to TRBJ1-1. This clonotype originated in a woman aged 18-70 years in good health. Source material: blood T cells: a sorted CD56 or NKG2C T cell subset, CD4+ or CD8+ T cells, or bulk PBMC T cells (not recorded which). This chain's CDR3 is CASTLLVNTEAFF.